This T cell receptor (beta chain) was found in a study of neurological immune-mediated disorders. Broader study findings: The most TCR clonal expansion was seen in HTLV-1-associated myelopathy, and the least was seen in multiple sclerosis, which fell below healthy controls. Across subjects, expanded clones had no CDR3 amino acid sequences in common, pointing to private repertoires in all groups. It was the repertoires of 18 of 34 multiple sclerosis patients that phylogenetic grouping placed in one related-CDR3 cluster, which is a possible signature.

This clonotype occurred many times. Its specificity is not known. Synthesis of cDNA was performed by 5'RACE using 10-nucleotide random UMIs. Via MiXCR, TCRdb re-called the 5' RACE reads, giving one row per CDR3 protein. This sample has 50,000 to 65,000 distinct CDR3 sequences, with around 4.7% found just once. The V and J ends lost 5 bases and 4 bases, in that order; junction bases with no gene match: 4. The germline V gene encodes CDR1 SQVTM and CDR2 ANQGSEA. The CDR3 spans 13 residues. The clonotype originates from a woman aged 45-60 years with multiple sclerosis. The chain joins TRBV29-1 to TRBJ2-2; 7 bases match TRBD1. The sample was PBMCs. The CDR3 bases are TGCAGCGTTCGTACAGGGGCCACCGGGGAGCTGTTTTTT. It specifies CSVRTGATGELFF.